This TCR beta chain is drawn from a study of T-cell reconstitution after alpha-beta-depleted transplantation in children. Library preparation (for TCRbeta) was performed with unique molecular identifiers. TCRdb re-called the PCR reads with MiXCR, one entry per CDR3 protein. The sample shows some 110,000 distinct CDR3 sequences, about 9.3% of them seen only once. Per the germline V gene, CDR1 is SQVTM and CDR2 is ANQGSEA. The V end was cut by 7 bases, the J end by 6 bases, with 12 bases between. CDR3 length: 11 amino acids. The specimen comprised PBMCs, sampled before TCRalphabeta/CD19-depleted stem cell transplant. The TCR originated in a boy aged 2 to 9 with acute lymphoblastic leukemia, due to receive a stem cell transplant. The rearrangement joins TRBV29-1 to TRBJ1-2; D is possibly TRBD1 (6 bases). As DNA, the CDR3 is TGCAGCGCCATGGACAGAAATGGCTACACCTTC. Translation gives CSAMDRNGYTF.